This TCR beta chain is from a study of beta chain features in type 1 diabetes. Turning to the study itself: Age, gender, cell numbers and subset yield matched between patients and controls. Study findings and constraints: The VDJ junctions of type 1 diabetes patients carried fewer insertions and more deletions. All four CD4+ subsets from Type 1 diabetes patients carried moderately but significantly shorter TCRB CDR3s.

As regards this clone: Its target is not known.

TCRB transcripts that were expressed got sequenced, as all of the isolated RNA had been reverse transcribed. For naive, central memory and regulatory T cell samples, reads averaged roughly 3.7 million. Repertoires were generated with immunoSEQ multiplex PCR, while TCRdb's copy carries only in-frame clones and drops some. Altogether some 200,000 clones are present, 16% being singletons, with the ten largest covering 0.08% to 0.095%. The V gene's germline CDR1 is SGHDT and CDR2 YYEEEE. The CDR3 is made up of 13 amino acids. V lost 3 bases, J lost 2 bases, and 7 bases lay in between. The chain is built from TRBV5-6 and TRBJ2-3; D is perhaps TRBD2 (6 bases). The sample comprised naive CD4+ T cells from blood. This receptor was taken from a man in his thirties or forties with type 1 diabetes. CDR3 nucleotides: TGTGCCAGCAGCTGGGACTCCACAGATACGCAGTATTTT. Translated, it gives CASSWDSTDTQYF.